These 32 T cell receptor beta chains came from one sample sequenced in a study of blood T cell repertoires in COVID-19. Sequenced by immunoSEQ multiplex PCR; TCRdb stores in-frame clones only, minus some. The data show roughly 260,000 clones, about four fifths seen once. Material: PBMCs or T cells enriched from blood (not recorded which). Source of these receptors: a woman aged 40 to 50 who had been exposed to COVID-19.

The chain couples TRBV7-8 to TRBJ1-5, with D possibly TRBD1 on 6 matching bases. Germline loops: CDR1 SGHVS, CDR2 FQNEAQ. The length of the CDR3 is 19 residues. Trimming stripped 5 bases from V and 0 bases from J, with 23 bases between. The CDR3 here is CASSPRGGTAKHSNQPQHF. The CDR3 DNA reads as TGTGCCAGCAGCCCTCGAGGGGGAACAGCTAAACATAGCAATCAGCCCCAGCATTTT.

The chain is built from TRBV27 and TRBJ1-6; D remains ambiguous. CDR1 is MNHEY, CDR2 SMNVEV, per germline (reference sequence). This CDR3 spans 14 amino acids. V lost 3 bases to trimming and J lost 7 bases, with 10 bases between them. The CDR3 loop reads CASSFIGVNSPLHF. The CDR3 nucleotides are TGTGCCAGCAGTTTTATCGGGGTCAATTCACCCCTCCACTTT.

The rearrangement links TRBV28 to TRBJ1-2; no definite D call. The germline V gene has CDR1 MDHEN and CDR2 SYDVKM. There are 13 residues in the CDR3. Trimming removed 2 bases at V and 4 bases at J, with 8 bases between. CDR3 DNA sequence: TGTGCCAGCAGTTTAATGGCGGGCTATGGCTACACCTTC. It yields the protein CASSLMAGYGYTF.

This sequence joins TRBV19 and TRBJ1-1; perhaps TRBD1 as D (5 bases). V was shortened by 5 bases and J by 3 bases, with 22 bases between the two germline ends. There are 17 residues in the CDR3. CDR1 is LNHDA, CDR2 SQIVND, per germline (reference sequence). The CDR3 region has the DNA TGTGCCAGTAGTCAGACAGAAACAACCGCATACCACACTGAAGCTTTCTTT. Its translation: CASSQTETTAYHTEAFF.

This clone has more than one count but fewer than ten. This CDR3 reads CASSVQNRDTGELFF. Written as DNA, the CDR3 is TGTGCCAGCAGCGTACAAAACAGGGACACCGGGGAGCTGTTTTTT. The chain has TRBV2 and TRBJ2-2; D possibly corresponds to TRBD1 (6 bases). V was cut by 6 bases and J by 3 bases, with 14 bases left in between. The CDR3 is 15 residues long. CDR1 and CDR2 (germline): SNHLY, FYNNEI.

CDR3 coding DNA: TGTGCCAGCAGTTACGGGGGGTTCGGCACTGAAGCTTTCTTT. This codes for CASSYGGFGTEAFF. The chain couples TRBV6-5 to TRBJ1-1; TRBD1 is a possible D gene (5 bases). V was cut by 2 bases and J by 4 bases, with 11 bases left in between. The CDR3 extends over 14 amino acids. From germline, CDR1 is MNHEY and CDR2 SVGAGI.

The rearrangement links TRBV6-5 to TRBJ1-3; D possibly corresponds to TRBD1 (5 bases). The CDR3 totals 12 residues. The V gene lost 7 bases and the J gene lost 2 bases, with 6 bases spanning the gap. Germline V gene lookup returns CDR1 MNHEY and CDR2 SVGAGI. The CDR3 DNA reads as TGTGCCAGCACAGGGCCTGGAAACACCATATATTTT. Translation: CASTGPGNTIYF.

The chain employs TRBV12-3 or TRBV12-4 and TRBJ1-2; 7 nucleotides match TRBD1. The CDR3 runs 13 residues. With 6 bases clipped from V and 6 bases from J, the junction kept 7 bases outside the gene matches. The CDR3 DNA reads as TGTGCCAGCAGCTATGACAGGGCGCATGGCTACACCTTC. Translating it yields CASSYDRAHGYTF.

With respect to this clone: Being one base from a much bigger clone, this may be a read error. This same CDR3 is encoded by further DNA sequences in the sample. The genes are TRBV10-3 and TRBJ2-7, with 14 bases lining up with TRBD2. This CDR3 spans 19 amino acids. Germline V CDR1 and CDR2: ENHRY, SYGVKD. CDR3 protein: CAISESGGLAGGQLYEQYF. CDR3 DNA: TGTGCCATCAGTGAGTCTGGAGGACTAGCGGGGGGCCAGCTCTACGAGCAGTACTTT.

This chain joins TRBV19 and TRBJ1-6; TRBD1 might be the D (5 bases). Trimming removed 5 bases at V and 7 bases at J, with 15 bases between. Germline V gene data show CDR1 as LNHDA and CDR2 as SQIVND (reference sequence). The CDR3 is made up of 15 amino acids. This CDR3 reads CASSPQGTPNSPLHF. The CDR3, as DNA: TGTGCCAGTAGTCCCCAGGGAACACCGAATTCACCCCTCCACTTT.

The CDR3 DNA sequence: TGTGCCAGCAGCGCGACGGGGTCACAAGAGACCCAGTACTTC. Amino acid sequence: CASSATGSQETQYF. This chain connects TRBV6-5 to TRBJ2-5; maybe TRBD2 (5 bases). The CDR3 consists of 14 residues. V lost 6 bases and J lost 2, with 13 bases in between. From germline, CDR1 is MNHEY and CDR2 SVGAGI.

The chain uses TRBV10-1 and TRBJ1-1; D call uncertain. The CDR3 runs to 11 residues. Per germline, CDR1 WNHNN and CDR2 SYGVQD (reference sequence). Trimming cost V 6 bases and J 11 bases, with 13 bases left between them. CDR3 amino acids: CASRPRRGAFF. In nucleotides, the CDR3 is TGCGCCAGCAGACCTAGGAGAGGGGCTTTCTTT.

V is TRBV29-1 and J is TRBJ1-1; unclear D gene. The germline V gene has CDR1 SQVTM and CDR2 ANQGSEA. The CDR3 extends over 13 amino acids. V gave up 7 bases and J gave up 0 bases, with 12 bases separating them. The CDR3 DNA reads TGCAGCGCCACAACAGTGATGAACACTGAAGCTTTCTTT. Protein product: CSATTVMNTEAFF.

This chain links TRBV3-1 (or the pseudogene TRBV3-2) with TRBJ1-1; D is ambiguous. Germline V gene sequence: CDR1 LGHDT, CDR2 YNNKEL (reference sequence). V dropped 1 base and J dropped 11 bases, with 8 bases sitting between them. The CDR3 contains 11 residues. The CDR3 is CASSQGPSAFF. CDR3 DNA: TGTGCCAGCAGCCAAGGGCCCTCTGCTTTCTTT.

The chain joins TRBV12-3 or TRBV12-4 to TRBJ2-1; perhaps TRBD1 as D (6 bases). The CDR3 loop spans 13 amino acids. Trimming stripped 4 bases from V and 5 bases from J, with 9 bases between. The CDR3 nucleotides are TGTGCCAGCAGTTGGACAGTTAACAATGAGCAGTTCTTC. Protein sequence: CASSWTVNNEQFF.

J is TRBJ2-1 and V is TRBV5-1; 12 bases align to TRBD2. CDR3 length: 15 amino acids. Germline trimming cut 3 bases from V and 6 bases from J; bases unmatched to any gene: 4. The germline V gene has CDR1 SGHRS and CDR2 YFSETQ. The CDR3 spells CASSSGGLAGNEQFF. The CDR3 DNA sequence: TGCGCCAGCAGCTCGGGGGGACTAGCGGGCAATGAGCAGTTCTTC.

The genes are TRBV5-1 and TRBJ2-3, with 7 bases identical to TRBD2. The ends lost 4 bases at V and 1 base at J; junction bases unmatched: 6. Germline V CDR1 and CDR2: SGHRS, YFSETQ. The CDR3 has 15 residues. CDR3 sequence reads: CASSPGLSRTDTQYF. The DNA of the CDR3 is TGCGCCAGCAGCCCGGGACTAAGCCGCACAGATACGCAGTATTTT. Together with reference TRBV5-1 and TRBJ2-3, the CDR3 gives the full variable domain: KAGVTQTPRYLIKTRGQQVTLSCSPISGHRSVSWYQQTPGQGLQFLFEYFSETQRNKGNFPGRFSGRQFSNSRSEMNVSTLELGDSALYLCASSPGLSRTDTQYFGPGTRLTVL.

The V call is TRBV24-1, the J call TRBJ1-2; no clear D gene. The CDR3 extends over 14 amino acids. CDR1 and CDR2 (germline): KGHDR, SFDVKD. The V end lost 0 bases, the J end lost 3 bases, and 7 bases lay between the germline ends. CDR3 nucleotides: TGTGCCACCAGTGATTTGACACAGTACTATGGCTACACCTTC. Translated, it gives CATSDLTQYYGYTF.

The chain links TRBV6-1 to TRBJ2-7; 7 bases line up with TRBD1. The V and J ends lost 3 bases and 1 base, in that order; junction bases with no gene match: 6. The CDR3 has 15 residues. Germline V gene data show CDR1 as MNHNS and CDR2 as SASEGT. The CDR3, as DNA: TGTGCCAGCAGTGACCTGGGACAGCGGTCCTACGAGCAGTACTTC. It is translated as CASSDLGQRSYEQYF.

The chain couples TRBV5-4 to TRBJ2-2; the match to TRBD1 covers 7 bases. Germline values: CDR1 SGHNT, CDR2 YYREEE (reference sequence). The CDR3 consists of 14 residues. V was pared by 7 bases and J by 0 bases, with 3 bases of the junction left unmatched. The CDR3 DNA follows: TGTGCCAGCCACACAGGGGCGAACACCGGGGAGCTGTTTTTT. Residues: CASHTGANTGELFF.

The CDR3: CASSLSTWTGTYEQYF. CDR3 nucleotide sequence: TGCGCCAGCAGCTTGTCCACTTGGACAGGTACCTACGAGCAGTACTTC. This rearrangement joins TRBV5-1 to TRBJ2-7; TRBD1 matches 7 bases. The CDR3 is 16 residues long. Germline-derived CDR1 and CDR2 are SGHRS and YFSETQ. V shed 1 base, J shed 2 bases, and the junction held 9 bases outside the gene matches.

This sequence joins TRBV21-1 and TRBJ2-2; whether TRBD2, the table's D call, matches the DNA was not checked. TRBV21-1 is noted as a pseudogene. The CDR3 is 14 amino acids. This chain's CDR3 is CASSKERAPGELFF. In nucleotides, the CDR3 is TGTGCCAGCAGCAAAGAGAGGGCCCCCGGGGAGCTGTTTTTT.

The chain uses TRBV7-2 and TRBJ2-1; D possibly corresponds to TRBD1 (6 bases). The CDR3 is 15 amino acids. CDR1 is SGHTA and CDR2 is FQGNSA in the germline V gene. The V and J ends lost 5 bases and 13 bases respectively, with 24 bases between them. CDR3 DNA: TGTGCCAGCAGCCAGGGGCTGGAACCTATAAGAACACAGTTCTTC. Translating it yields CASSQGLEPIRTQFF. Filled out from reference TRBV7-2 and TRBJ2-1, the complete variable domain reads GAGVSQSPSNKVTEKGKDVELRCDPISGHTALYWYRQSLGQGLEFLIYFQGNSAPDKSGLPSDRFSAERTGGSVSTLTIQRTQQEDSAVYLCASSQGLEPIRTQFFGPGTRLTVL.

CDR3 in DNA: TGTGCCAGCTCTAGCAGGGACAGGGGGTTATACGAGCAGTACTTC. This codes for CASSSRDRGLYEQYF. This chain links TRBV21-1 with TRBJ2-7; whether TRBD1, the table's D call, matches the DNA was not checked. TRBV21-1 is noted as a pseudogene. The CDR3 spans 15 residues.

V usage is TRBV9 and J usage is TRBJ1-1; D is unresolved. Germline assignment: CDR1 SGDLS and CDR2 YYNGEE. This CDR3 spans 15 amino acids. Trimming pared 0 bases from V and 6 bases from J, leaving 15 bases between. The CDR3 protein is CASSVAPDGSPEAFF. CDR3 DNA: TGTGCCAGCAGCGTAGCTCCCGACGGGTCGCCTGAAGCTTTCTTT.

This clone was recorded once. The rearrangement joins TRBV6-5 to TRBJ1-5, with TRBD1 matching over 7 bases. CDR1 is MNHEY, CDR2 SVGAGI, per germline. V gave up 8 bases and J gave up 4 bases; unmatched junction bases: 5. This CDR3 spans 13 amino acids. CDR3 amino acids: CASQTGRNQPQHF. The CDR3 DNA sequence: TGTGCCAGCCAGACAGGGAGGAATCAGCCCCAGCATTTT.

Regarding this clone: The same CDR3 is also encoded by other DNA sequences in this sample. The V and J genes are TRBV2 and TRBJ1-5; no firm D call. Germline V gene sequence: CDR1 SNHLY, CDR2 FYNNEI. The CDR3 loop spans 13 amino acids. Trimming cost V 5 bases and J 5 bases, with 10 bases left between them. CDR3 protein: CASSYTGDQPQHF. DNA for the CDR3: TGTGCCAGCAGTTATACCGGAGATCAGCCCCAGCATTTT.

Here the CDR3 reads CASSEQAGSSYNEQFF. The CDR3 DNA reads as TGTGCCAGCAGTGAACAGGCGGGGAGCTCCTACAATGAGCAGTTCTTC. The chain couples TRBV6-1 to TRBJ2-1; TRBD2 might be the D (6 bases). The V gene's germline CDR1 is MNHNS and CDR2 SASEGT. V gave up 2 bases and J gave up 0 bases, with 11 bases separating them. CDR3 length: 16 residues.

V gene TRBV27 combines with J gene TRBJ2-2; D perhaps matches TRBD2 (6 bases). The CDR3 extends over 18 amino acids. Trimming stripped 5 bases from V and 7 bases from J, with 26 bases between. Germline assignment: CDR1 MNHEY and CDR2 SMNVEV (reference sequence). The CDR3 DNA reads TGTGCCAGCAGTGGGGGGAGAGTCTCCTCACTTAGGGTCGGGGAGCTGTTTTTT. This sequence encodes CASSGGRVSSLRVGELFF.

V usage is TRBV4-1 and J usage is TRBJ2-4; 7 bases are shared with TRBD1. The CDR3 is 15 residues long. Germline V gene data show CDR1 as MGHRA and CDR2 as YSYEKL. V was clipped by 4 bases and J by 5 bases; unmatched bases: 8. This chain's CDR3 is CASSPPGTAENIQYF. The CDR3 DNA reads TGCGCCAGCAGCCCCCCCGGGACAGCAGAAAACATTCAGTACTTC.

The rearrangement links TRBV29-1 to TRBJ1-3; D is uncertain. The germline CDR1 and CDR2 sequences are SQVTM and ANQGSEA. This CDR3 is built from 13 residues. V was clipped by 8 bases and J by 0 bases, with 11 bases between them. Here the CDR3 reads CSIITASGNTIYF. The CDR3 DNA sequence: TGCAGCATTATCACAGCCTCTGGAAACACCATATATTTT.

J is TRBJ2-7 and V is TRBV21-1; the table names TRBD2, a call not compared with the DNA. TRBV21-1 is listed as a pseudogene. The CDR3 extends over 16 amino acids. The CDR3 DNA reads TGTGCCAGCAGCAAAGATCCGGGGAGGGTGGTCTACGAGCAGTACTTC. As protein: CASSKDPGRVVYEQYF.